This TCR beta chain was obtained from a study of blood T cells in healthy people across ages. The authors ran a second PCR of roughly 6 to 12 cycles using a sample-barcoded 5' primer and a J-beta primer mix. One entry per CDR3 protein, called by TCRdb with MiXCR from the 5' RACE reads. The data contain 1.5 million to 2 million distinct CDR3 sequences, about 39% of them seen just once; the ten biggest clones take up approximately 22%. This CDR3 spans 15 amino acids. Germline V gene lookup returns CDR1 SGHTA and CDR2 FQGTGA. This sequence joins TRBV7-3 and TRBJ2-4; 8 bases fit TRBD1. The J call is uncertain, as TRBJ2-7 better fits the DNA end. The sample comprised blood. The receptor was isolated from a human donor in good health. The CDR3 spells CASSLSAGGIYEQYF. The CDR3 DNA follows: TGTGCCAGCAGCTTATCGGCAGGGGGCATTTACGAGCAGTACTTC.